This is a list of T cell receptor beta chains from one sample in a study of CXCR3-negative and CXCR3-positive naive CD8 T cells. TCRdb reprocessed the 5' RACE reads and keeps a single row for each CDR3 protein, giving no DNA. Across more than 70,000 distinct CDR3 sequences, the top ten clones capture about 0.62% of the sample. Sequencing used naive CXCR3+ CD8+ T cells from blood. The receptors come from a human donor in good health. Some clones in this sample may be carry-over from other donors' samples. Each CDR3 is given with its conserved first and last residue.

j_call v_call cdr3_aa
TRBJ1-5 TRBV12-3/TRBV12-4 CASSPRGWGQPQHF
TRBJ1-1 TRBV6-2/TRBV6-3 CASRDREEGNTEAFF
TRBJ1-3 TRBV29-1 CSVKGMDLSGNTIYF
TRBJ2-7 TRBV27 CASRPGTGLSPYEQYF
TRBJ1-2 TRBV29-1 CSVDLTGPPGYTF
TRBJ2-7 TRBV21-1 CASSRYPYEQYF
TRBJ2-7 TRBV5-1 CASSEDSPYEQYF
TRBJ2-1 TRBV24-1 CATSDVWGSSYNEQFF
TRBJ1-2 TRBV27 CASSSGGYGYTF
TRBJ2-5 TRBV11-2 CASSLVLTEFQETQYF